These T cell receptor beta chains were read from a single sample in a study of preoperative IRX-2 immunotherapy in early breast cancer. Sequencing used immunoSEQ multiplex PCR; TCRdb keeps in-frame clones, though not all of them. The table shows tens of thousands of clones, with roughly 82% occurring only once. The source material was lymph node tissue, sampled after IRX-2 immunotherapy. These receptor sequences come from a human donor with breast cancer. Both conserved end residues are part of each CDR3. The order of the fields is clone size, J gene, V gene, D gene, CDR3 protein, CDR3 DNA. A D gene is named only where the DNA matches it firmly. Some rows have no size entry. The others give once, few or many, or a class for an expanded clone.

clone size: .
J gene: TRBJ1-6
V gene: TRBV19
D gene: .
CDR3 protein: CASSIAGFPSLNSPLHF
CDR3 DNA: TGTGCCAGTAGTATCGCCGGGTTCCCATCCTTGAATTCACCCCTCCACTTT

clone size: .
J gene: TRBJ2-2
V gene: TRBV11-3
D gene: TRBD1
CDR3 protein: CASSFDRGVTGELFF
CDR3 DNA: TGTGCCAGCAGCTTTGACAGGGGGGTTACCGGGGAGCTGTTTTTT

clone size: .
J gene: TRBJ2-5
V gene: TRBV11-3
D gene: .
CDR3 protein: CASSSPSVSRRETQYF
CDR3 DNA: TGTGCCAGCAGCTCCCCTAGCGTTAGTCGGAGAGAGACCCAGTACTTC

clone size: once
J gene: TRBJ1-1
V gene: TRBV6-8
D gene: .
CDR3 protein: CASSLNPDSYTEAFF
CDR3 DNA: TGTGCCAGCAGCCTAAACCCGGACAGCTACACTGAAGCTTTCTTT

clone size: once
J gene: TRBJ1-1
V gene: TRBV19
D gene: .
CDR3 protein: CASSHGGAPNTEAFF
CDR3 DNA: TGTGCCAGTAGTCACGGGGGGGCCCCGAACACTGAAGCTTTCTTT

clone size: .
J gene: TRBJ1-1
V gene: TRBV6-8
D gene: .
CDR3 protein: CASRLIGGRRNTEAFF
CDR3 DNA: TGTGCCAGCAGGCTTATTGGGGGACGGCGGAACACTGAAGCTTTCTTT

clone size: .
J gene: TRBJ1-2
V gene: TRBV11-3
D gene: TRBD1
CDR3 protein: CASSPRDRGPVGDGYTF
CDR3 DNA: TGTGCCAGCAGCCCCCGGGACAGGGGGCCAGTGGGGGATGGCTACACCTTC

clone size: .
J gene: TRBJ2-2
V gene: TRBV5-1
D gene: .
CDR3 protein: CASSLLQGREGVRELFF
CDR3 DNA: TGCGCCAGCAGCTTGCTACAGGGCAGGGAGGGCGTTCGGGAGCTGTTTTTT

clone size: few
J gene: TRBJ1-4
V gene: TRBV11-3
D gene: TRBD1
CDR3 protein: CASSQPGGFNEKLFF
CDR3 DNA: TGTGCCAGCAGCCAGCCAGGGGGCTTTAATGAAAAACTGTTTTTT

clone size: .
J gene: TRBJ2-5
V gene: TRBV11-3
D gene: TRBD2
CDR3 protein: CASSPTSGGDETQYF
CDR3 DNA: TGTGCCAGCAGCCCGACTAGCGGGGGAGATGAGACCCAGTACTTC

clone size: few
J gene: TRBJ2-3
V gene: TRBV6-8
D gene: .
CDR3 protein: CASKPAGYATDTQYF
CDR3 DNA: TGTGCCAGCAAACCAGCAGGGTACGCCACAGATACGCAGTATTTT

clone size: .
J gene: TRBJ1-6
V gene: TRBV2
D gene: .
CDR3 protein: CASSDTTARSYNSPLHF
CDR3 DNA: TGTGCCAGCAGTGATACTACAGCCCGCTCCTATAATTCACCCCTCCACTTT

clone size: .
J gene: TRBJ2-1
V gene: TRBV6-8
D gene: .
CDR3 protein: CASSSSLNEQFF
CDR3 DNA: TGTGCCAGCAGTTCCTCGCTCAATGAGCAGTTCTTC

clone size: once
J gene: TRBJ2-1
V gene: TRBV7-1
D gene: .
CDR3 protein: CASRFGFYNEQFF
CDR3 DNA: TGTGCCAGCAGATTTGGGTTTTACAATGAGCAGTTCTTC

clone size: .
J gene: TRBJ1-4
V gene: TRBV5-1
D gene: .
CDR3 protein: CASSVTPTATNEKLFF
CDR3 DNA: TGCGCCAGCAGCGTGACCCCGACAGCAACTAATGAAAAACTGTTTTTT

clone size: few
J gene: TRBJ1-5
V gene: TRBV6-8
D gene: .
CDR3 protein: CASSYIGGPDSNQPQHF
CDR3 DNA: TGTGCCAGCAGTTACATAGGAGGTCCCGATAGCAATCAGCCCCAGCATTTT